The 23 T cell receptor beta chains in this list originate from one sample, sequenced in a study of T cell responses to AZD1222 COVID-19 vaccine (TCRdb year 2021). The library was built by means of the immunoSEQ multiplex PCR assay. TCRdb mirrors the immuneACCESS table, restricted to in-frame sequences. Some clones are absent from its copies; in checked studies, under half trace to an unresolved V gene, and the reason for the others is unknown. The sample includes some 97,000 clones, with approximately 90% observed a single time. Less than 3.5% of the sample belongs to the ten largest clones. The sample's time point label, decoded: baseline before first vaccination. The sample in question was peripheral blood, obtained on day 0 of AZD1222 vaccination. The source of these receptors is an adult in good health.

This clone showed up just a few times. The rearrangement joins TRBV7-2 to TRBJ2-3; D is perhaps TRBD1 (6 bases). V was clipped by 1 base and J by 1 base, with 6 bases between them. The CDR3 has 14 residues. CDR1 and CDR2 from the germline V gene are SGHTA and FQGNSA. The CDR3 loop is CASSLDRGTDTQYF. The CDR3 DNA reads TGTGCCAGCAGCTTAGACAGGGGCACAGATACGCAGTATTTT.

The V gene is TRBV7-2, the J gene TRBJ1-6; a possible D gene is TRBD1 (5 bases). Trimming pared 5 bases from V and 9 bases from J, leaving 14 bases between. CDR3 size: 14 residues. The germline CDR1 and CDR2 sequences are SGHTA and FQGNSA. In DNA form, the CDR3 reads TGTGCCAGCAGCCCCGGGGGGGTAGGTTCACCCCTCCACTTT. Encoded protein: CASSPGGVGSPLHF.

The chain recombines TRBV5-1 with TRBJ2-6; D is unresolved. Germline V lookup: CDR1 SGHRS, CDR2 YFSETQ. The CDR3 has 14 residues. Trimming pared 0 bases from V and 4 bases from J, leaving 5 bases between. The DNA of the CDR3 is TGCGCCAGCAGCTTGGGGCCCGGGGCCAACGTCCTGACTTTC. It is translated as CASSLGPGANVLTF. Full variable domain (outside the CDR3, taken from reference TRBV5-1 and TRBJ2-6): KAGVTQTPRYLIKTRGQQVTLSCSPISGHRSVSWYQQTPGQGLQFLFEYFSETQRNKGNFPGRFSGRQFSNSRSEMNVSTLELGDSALYLCASSLGPGANVLTFGAGSRLTVL.

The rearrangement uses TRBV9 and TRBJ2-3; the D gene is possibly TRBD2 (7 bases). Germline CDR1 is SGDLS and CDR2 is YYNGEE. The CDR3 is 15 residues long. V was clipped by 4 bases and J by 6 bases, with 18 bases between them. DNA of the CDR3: TGTGCCAGCAGCCCCGGAGGGGGGGGGCGGGATACGCAGTATTTT. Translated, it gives CASSPGGGGRDTQYF.

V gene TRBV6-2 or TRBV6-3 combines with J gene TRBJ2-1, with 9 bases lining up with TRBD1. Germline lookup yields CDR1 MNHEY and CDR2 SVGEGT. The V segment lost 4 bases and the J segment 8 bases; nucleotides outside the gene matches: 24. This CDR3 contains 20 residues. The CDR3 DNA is TGTGCCAGCAGTTCCCCGGCACAGGGGGCTGAGAGACAGAGGGTGCATGAGCAGTTCTTC. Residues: CASSSPAQGAERQRVHEQFF.

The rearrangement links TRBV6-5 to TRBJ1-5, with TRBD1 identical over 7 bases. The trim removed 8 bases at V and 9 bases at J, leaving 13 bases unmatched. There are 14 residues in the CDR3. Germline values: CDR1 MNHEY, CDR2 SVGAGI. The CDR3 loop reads CASGARGDSLPQHF. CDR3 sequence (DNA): TGTGCCAGCGGCGCCAGGGGGGATTCTCTGCCCCAGCATTTT.

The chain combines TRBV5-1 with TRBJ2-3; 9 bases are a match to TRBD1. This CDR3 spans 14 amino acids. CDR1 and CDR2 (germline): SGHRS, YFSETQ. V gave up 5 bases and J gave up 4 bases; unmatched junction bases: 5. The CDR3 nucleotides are TGCGCCAGCAGTCGGACAGGGGTCCCAGATACGCAGTATTTT. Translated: CASSRTGVPDTQYF.

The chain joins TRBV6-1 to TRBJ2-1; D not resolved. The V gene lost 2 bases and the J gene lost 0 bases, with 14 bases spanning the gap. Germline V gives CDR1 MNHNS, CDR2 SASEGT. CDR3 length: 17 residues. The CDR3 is CASSELYPISSYNEQFF. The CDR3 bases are TGTGCCAGCAGTGAACTGTACCCGATTAGCTCCTACAATGAGCAGTTCTTC.

The CDR3 nucleotides read TGTGCCAGCAGCTTAGTACCGGCAGGTGGAGGTGGCTACACCTTC. It yields the protein CASSLVPAGGGGYTF. The rearrangement joins TRBV7-9 to TRBJ1-2; D gene unclear. Trimming pared 1 base from V and 7 bases from J, leaving 16 bases between. Germline V lookup: CDR1 SEHNR, CDR2 FQNEAQ (reference sequence). The CDR3 is 15 amino acids.

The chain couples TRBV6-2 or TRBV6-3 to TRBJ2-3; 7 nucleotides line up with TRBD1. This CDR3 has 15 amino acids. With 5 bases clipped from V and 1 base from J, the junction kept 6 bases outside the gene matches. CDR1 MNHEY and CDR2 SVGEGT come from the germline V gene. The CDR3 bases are TGTGCCAGCAGTAAACCGGGACAGCGCACAGATACGCAGTATTTT. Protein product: CASSKPGQRTDTQYF.

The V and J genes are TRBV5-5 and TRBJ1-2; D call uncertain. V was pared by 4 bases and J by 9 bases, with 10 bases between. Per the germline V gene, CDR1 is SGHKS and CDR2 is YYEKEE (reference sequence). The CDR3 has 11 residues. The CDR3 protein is CASSEADRYTF. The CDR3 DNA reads TGTGCCAGCAGCGAGGCAGACCGCTACACCTTC. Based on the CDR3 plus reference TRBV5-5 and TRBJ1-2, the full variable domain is DAGVTQSPTHLIKTRGQQVTLRCSPISGHKSVSWYQQVLGQGPQFIFQYYEKEERGRGNFPDRFSARQFPNYSSELNVNALLLGDSALYLCASSEADRYTFGSGTRLTVV.

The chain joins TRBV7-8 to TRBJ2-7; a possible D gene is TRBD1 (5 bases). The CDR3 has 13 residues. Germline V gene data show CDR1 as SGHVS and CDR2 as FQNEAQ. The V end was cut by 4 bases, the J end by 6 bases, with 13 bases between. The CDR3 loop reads CASSYYPGSEQYF. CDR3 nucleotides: TGTGCCAGCAGCTATTATCCAGGGTCCGAGCAGTACTTC.

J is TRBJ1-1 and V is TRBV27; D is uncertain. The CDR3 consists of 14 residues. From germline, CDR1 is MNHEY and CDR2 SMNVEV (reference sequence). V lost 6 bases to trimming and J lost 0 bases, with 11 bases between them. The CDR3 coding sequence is TGTGCCAGCAGCCCATGGGGAATGAACACTGAAGCTTTCTTT. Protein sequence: CASSPWGMNTEAFF.

This CDR3 is CATSDPLDRGQHF. Written as DNA, the CDR3 is TGTGCCACCAGTGATCCACTGGACAGGGGACAGCATTTT. The chain joins TRBV24-1 to TRBJ1-5; 9 positions agree with TRBD1. The V segment lost 3 bases and the J segment 13 bases; nucleotides outside the gene matches: 6. This CDR3 contains 13 residues. CDR1 is KGHDR and CDR2 is SFDVKD in the germline V gene.

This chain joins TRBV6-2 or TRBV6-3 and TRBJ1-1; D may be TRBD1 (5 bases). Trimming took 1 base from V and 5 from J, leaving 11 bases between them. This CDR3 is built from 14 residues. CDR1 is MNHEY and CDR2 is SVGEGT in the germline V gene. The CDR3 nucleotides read TGTGCCAGCAGTTACTTGGGGCGTAGGACTGAAGCTTTCTTT. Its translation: CASSYLGRRTEAFF.

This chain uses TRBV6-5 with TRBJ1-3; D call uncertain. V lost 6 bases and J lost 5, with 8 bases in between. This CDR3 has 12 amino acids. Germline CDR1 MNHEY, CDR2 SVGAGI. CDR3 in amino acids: CASRQDRNTIYF. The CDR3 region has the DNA TGTGCCAGCAGACAAGACAGAAACACCATATATTTT.

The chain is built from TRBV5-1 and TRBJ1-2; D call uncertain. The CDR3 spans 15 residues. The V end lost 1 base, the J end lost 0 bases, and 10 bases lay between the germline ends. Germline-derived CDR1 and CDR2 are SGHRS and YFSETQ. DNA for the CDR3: TGCGCCAGCAGCTTGTGGGCGGCCACTAACTATGGCTACACCTTC. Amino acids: CASSLWAATNYGYTF.

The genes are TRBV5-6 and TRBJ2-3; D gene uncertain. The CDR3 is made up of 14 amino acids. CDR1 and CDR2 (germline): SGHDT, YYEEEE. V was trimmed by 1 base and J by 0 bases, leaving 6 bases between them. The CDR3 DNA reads TGTGCCAGCAGCTTGTTGCGGAGCACAGATACGCAGTATTTT. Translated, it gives CASSLLRSTDTQYF.

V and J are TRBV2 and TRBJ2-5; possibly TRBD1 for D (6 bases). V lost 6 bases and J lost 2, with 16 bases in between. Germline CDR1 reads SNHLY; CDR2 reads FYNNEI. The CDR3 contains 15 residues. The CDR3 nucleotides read TGTGCCAGCAGCAGCACGGGACAAAAGCAAGAGACCCAGTACTTC. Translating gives CASSSTGQKQETQYF.

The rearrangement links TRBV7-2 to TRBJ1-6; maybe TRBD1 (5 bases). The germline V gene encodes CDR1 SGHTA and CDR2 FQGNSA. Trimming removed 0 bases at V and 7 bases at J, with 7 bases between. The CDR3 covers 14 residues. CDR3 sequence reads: CASSLAPGNSPLHF. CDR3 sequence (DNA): TGTGCCAGCAGCTTAGCACCAGGGAATTCACCCCTCCACTTT.

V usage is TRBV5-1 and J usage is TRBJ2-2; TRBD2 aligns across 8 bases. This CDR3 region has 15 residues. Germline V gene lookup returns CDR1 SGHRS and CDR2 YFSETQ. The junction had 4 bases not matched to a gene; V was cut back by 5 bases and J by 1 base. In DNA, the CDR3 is TGCGCCAGCAGTTTAGCGGGGCTGAACACCGGGGAGCTGTTTTTT. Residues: CASSLAGLNTGELFF.

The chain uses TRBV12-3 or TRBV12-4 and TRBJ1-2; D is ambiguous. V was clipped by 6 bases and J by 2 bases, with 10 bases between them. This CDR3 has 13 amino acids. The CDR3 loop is CASSAGWNYGYTF. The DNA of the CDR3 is TGTGCCAGCAGCGCGGGTTGGAACTATGGCTACACCTTC.

DNA of the CDR3: TGTGCCAGCAGCTTGGGACCGAATCGGAATTCACCCCTCCACTTT. Protein sequence: CASSLGPNRNSPLHF. The V call is TRBV9, the J call TRBJ1-6; possibly TRBD1 for D (5 bases). Deletions cut 4 bases from V and 7 bases from J, with 15 bases between. Germline CDR1 and CDR2: SGDLS and YYNGEE. The CDR3 has 15 amino acids.